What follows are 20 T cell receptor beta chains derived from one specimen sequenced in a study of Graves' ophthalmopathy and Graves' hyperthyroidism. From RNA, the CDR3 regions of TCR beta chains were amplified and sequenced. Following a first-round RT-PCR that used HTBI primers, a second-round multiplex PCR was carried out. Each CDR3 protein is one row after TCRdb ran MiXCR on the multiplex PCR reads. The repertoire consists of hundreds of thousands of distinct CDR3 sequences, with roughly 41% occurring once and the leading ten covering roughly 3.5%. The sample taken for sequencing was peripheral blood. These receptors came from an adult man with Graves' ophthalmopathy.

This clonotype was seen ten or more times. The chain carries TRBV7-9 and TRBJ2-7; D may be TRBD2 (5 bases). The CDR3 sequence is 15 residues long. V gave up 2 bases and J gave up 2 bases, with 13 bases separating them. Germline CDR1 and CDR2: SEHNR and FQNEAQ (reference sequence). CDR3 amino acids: CASSLNLEGTYEQYF. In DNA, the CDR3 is TGTGCCAGCAGCTTAAACCTAGAGGGAACCTACGAGCAGTACTTC.

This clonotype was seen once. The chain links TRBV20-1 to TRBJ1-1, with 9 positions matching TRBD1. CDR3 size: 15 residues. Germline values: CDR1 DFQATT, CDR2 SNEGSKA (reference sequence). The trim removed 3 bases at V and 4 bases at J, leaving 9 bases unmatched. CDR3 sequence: CSASGDRARGTEAFF. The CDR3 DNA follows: TGCAGTGCTAGTGGGGACAGGGCAAGGGGCACTGAAGCTTTCTTT.

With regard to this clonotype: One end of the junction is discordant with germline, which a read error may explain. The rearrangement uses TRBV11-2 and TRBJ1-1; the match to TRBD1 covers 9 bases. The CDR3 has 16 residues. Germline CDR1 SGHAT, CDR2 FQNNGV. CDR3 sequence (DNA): TGTGCCAGCAGCTTAGCAGCCGGGACAGGGAACACTGAAGTTTTCTTT. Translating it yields CASSLAAGTGNTEVFF.

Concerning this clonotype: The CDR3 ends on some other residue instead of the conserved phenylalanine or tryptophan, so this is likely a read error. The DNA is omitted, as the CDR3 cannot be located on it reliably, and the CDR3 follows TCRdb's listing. This CDR3 is CATSRSPEGGNY. The chain uses TRBV15 and TRBJ1-4. Germline assignment: CDR1 LNHNV and CDR2 YYDKDF (reference sequence). Both ends counted, the CDR3 spans 12 residues.

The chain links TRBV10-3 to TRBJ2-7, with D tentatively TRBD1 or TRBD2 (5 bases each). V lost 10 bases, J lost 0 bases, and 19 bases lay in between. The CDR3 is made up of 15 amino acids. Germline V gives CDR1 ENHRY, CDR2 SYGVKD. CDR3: CATKRDGFSSYEQYF. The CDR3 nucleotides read TGTGCCACCAAAAGGGACGGGTTTAGCTCCTACGAGCAGTACTTC.

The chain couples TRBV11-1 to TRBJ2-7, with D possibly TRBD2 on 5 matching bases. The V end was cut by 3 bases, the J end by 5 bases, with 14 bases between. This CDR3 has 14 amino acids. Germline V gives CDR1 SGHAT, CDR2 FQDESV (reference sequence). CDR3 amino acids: CASSFGPGNHEQYF. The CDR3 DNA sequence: TGTGCCAGCAGCTTCGGCCCGGGGAACCACGAGCAGTACTTC.

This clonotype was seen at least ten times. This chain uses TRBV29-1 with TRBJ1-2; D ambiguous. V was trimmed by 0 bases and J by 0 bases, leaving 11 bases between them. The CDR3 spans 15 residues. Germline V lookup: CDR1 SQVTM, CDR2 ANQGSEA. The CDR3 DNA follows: TGCAGCGTTGAAGATCAAGGGCATCCTAACTATGGCTACACCTTC. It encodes CSVEDQGHPNYGYTF.

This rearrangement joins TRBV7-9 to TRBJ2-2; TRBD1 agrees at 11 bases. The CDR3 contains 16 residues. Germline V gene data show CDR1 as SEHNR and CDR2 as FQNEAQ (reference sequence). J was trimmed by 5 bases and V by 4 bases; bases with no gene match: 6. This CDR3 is CASSSGTGGSTGELFF. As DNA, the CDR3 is TGTGCCAGCAGCTCCGGGACAGGGGGGAGTACCGGGGAGCTGTTTTTT.

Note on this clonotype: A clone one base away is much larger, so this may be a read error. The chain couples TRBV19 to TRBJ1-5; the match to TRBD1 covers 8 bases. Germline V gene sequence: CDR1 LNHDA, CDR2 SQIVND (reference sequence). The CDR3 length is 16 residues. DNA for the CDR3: TGTGCCAATAGTATTGGGACAGGTAATAGCAATCAGCCCCAGCATTTT. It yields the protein CANSIGTGNSNQPQHF.

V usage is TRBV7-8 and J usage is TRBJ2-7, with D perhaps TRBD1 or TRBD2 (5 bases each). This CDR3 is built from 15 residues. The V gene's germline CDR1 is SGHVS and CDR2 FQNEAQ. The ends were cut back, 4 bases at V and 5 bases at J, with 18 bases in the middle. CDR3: CASSSPLGVRNEQYF. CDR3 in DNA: TGTGCCAGCAGCTCACCGCTGGGGGTTAGGAACGAGCAGTACTTC.

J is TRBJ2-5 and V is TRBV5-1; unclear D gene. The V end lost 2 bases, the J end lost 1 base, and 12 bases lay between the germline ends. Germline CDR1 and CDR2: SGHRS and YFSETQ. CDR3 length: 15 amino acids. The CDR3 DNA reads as TGCGCCAGCAGCTTAGGGCCAGCAATCCAAGAGACCCAGTACTTC. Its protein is CASSLGPAIQETQYF.

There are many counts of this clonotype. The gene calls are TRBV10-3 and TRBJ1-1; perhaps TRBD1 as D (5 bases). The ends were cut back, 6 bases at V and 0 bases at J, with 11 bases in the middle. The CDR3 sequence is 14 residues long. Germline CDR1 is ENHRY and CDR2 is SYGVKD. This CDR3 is CAIRGTGLNTEAFF. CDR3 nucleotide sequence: TGTGCCATCAGGGGCACAGGACTGAACACTGAAGCTTTCTTT.

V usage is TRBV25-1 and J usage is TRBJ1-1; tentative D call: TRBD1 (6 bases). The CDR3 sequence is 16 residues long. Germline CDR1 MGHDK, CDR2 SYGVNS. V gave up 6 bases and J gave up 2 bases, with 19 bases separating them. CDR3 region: CASSSRLEGVNTEAFF. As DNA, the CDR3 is TGTGCCAGCAGCTCTCGCCTGGAGGGGGTAAACACTGAAGCTTTCTTT.

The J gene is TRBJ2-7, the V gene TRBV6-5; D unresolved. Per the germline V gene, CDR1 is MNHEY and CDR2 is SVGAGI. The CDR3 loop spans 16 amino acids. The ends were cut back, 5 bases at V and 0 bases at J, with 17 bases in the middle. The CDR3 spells CASSEVATLSSYEQYF. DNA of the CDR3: TGTGCCAGCAGTGAAGTTGCGACCCTATCCTCCTACGAGCAGTACTTC.

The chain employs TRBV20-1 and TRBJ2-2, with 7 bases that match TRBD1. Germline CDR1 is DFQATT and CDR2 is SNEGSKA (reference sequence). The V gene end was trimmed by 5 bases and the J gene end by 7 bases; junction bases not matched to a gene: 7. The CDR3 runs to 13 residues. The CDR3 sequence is CSAPYQGDGELFF. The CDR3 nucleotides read TGCAGTGCTCCCTATCAGGGGGACGGGGAGCTGTTTTTT.

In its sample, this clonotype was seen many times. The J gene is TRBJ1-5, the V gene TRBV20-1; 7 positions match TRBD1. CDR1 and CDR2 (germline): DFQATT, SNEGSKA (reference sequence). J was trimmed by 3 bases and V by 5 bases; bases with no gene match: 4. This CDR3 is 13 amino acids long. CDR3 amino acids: CSAWDRPNQPQHF. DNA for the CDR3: TGCAGTGCTTGGGACAGACCCAATCAGCCCCAGCATTTT.

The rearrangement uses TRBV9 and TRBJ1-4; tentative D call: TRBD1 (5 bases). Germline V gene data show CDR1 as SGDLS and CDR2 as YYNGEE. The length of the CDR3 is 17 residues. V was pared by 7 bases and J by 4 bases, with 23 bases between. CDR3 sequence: CASARVRDGLDNEKLFF. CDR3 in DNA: TGTGCCAGCGCCCGGGTGCGGGACGGACTAGATAATGAAAAACTGTTTTTT.

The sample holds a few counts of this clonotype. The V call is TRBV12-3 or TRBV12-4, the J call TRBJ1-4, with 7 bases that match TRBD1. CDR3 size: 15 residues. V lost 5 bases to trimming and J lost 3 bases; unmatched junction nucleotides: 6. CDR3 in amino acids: CASSPSTGPNEKLFF. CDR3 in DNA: TGTGCCAGCAGTCCCTCGACAGGGCCTAATGAAAAACTGTTTTTT.

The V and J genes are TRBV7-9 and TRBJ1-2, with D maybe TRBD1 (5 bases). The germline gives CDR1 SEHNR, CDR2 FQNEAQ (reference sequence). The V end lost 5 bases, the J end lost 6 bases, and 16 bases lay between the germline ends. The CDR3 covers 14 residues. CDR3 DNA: TGTGCCAGCAGCCAGGATCCTATAGGGGATGGCTACACCTTC. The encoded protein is CASSQDPIGDGYTF.

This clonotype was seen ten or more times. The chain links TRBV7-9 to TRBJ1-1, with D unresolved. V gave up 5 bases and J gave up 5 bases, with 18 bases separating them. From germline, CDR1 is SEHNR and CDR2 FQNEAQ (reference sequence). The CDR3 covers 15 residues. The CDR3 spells CASSADAGPGTEAFF. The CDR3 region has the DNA TGTGCCAGCAGCGCCGACGCGGGCCCTGGTACTGAAGCTTTCTTT.